This T cell receptor beta chain was recorded in a study of response to subunit inactivated influenza vaccine. Study findings and constraints: Every seasonal influenza vaccination brings in few new T cells, the authors suggested.

The CDR3 runs to 17 residues. The germline V gene has CDR1 SGHAT and CDR2 FQNNGV. V shed 4 bases, J shed 0 bases, and the junction held 7 bases outside the gene matches. A word on this clonotype: Its antigen remains unknown.

TCRdb reanalysed the RT-PCR reads using MiXCR and keeps one entry per CDR3 protein. The sample consists of about 780,000 distinct CDR3 sequences, less than 20% of them appearing once. This TCR came from a man between 50 and 59 years old who received an inactivated influenza vaccine. V and J are TRBV11-2 and TRBJ2-3; 10 nucleotides match TRBD1. The input for sequencing was PBMCs from blood, taken 5 to 6 days after vaccination. The CDR3 nucleotides read TGTGCCAGCAGCTCCCAGACAGGGGGCACTAGCACAGATACGCAGTATTTT. It yields the protein CASSSQTGGTSTDTQYF.